There are many counts of the clone carrying this TCR beta chain. Via MiXCR, TCRdb re-called the 5' RACE reads, giving one row per CDR3 protein. This sample has about 160,000 distinct CDR3 sequences, with roughly a third found just once. The CDR3 is made up of 14 amino acids. Trimming at V came to 3 bases and at J to 1 base, leaving 2 bases not matched to a gene. The source of the sample is a study of T-cell memory formation after mild COVID-19. The V and J genes are TRBV12-3 or TRBV12-4 and TRBJ2-7; 8 nucleotides match TRBD1. The sequencing input was PBMCs or a T cell subset sorted from them (not recorded which). The receptor's source is an adult woman who had mild COVID-19 (a few samples of this study predate the infection). Cell type and time point are not known. The CDR3 spells CASSLDRASYEQYF. CDR3 nucleotide sequence: TGTGCCAGCAGTTTGGACAGGGCGTCCTACGAGCAGTACTTC.